A single sample gave rise to the 12 T cell receptor beta chains below, sequenced in a study of blood T cell repertoires in COVID-19 (dated by TCRdb to between 2020 and 2021). Receptors were amplified or captured by the immunoSEQ multiplex PCR assay. TCRdb limited this immuneACCESS table to in-frame rearrangements with V and J called. A share of clones is missing; checked studies link under half to unresolved V genes, and the rest is unexplained. The sample profile shows 150,000 or so clones; about 90% of them were found once. Clones ranked in the top ten supply over 0.45% of the sample. The sample was peripheral blood. These receptors all come from a man aged 50-60 years with acute or convalescent COVID-19.

V and J are TRBV7-9 and TRBJ2-3, with 7 bases matching TRBD1. The V and J ends lost 5 bases and 4 bases, in that order; junction bases with no gene match: 9. The CDR3 consists of 15 residues. Germline V CDR1 and CDR2: SEHNR, FQNEAQ (reference sequence). DNA for the CDR3: TGTGCCAGCAGCGATACAGGGGTCTTTGCAGATACGCAGTATTTT. Encoded protein: CASSDTGVFADTQYF.

V and J are TRBV27 and TRBJ1-6; unclear D gene. V was shortened by 0 bases and J by 12 bases, with 15 bases between the two germline ends. The germline V gene encodes CDR1 MNHEY and CDR2 SMNVEV (reference sequence). This CDR3 has 15 amino acids. DNA for the CDR3: TGTGCCAGCAGTTTATCGAGGCAAGCTCGTGGACCCCTCCACTTT. This encodes CASSLSRQARGPLHF.

This clone appeared a single time. The chain is built from TRBV27 and TRBJ1-2; D gene unclear. CDR3 length equals 14 residues. Germline values: CDR1 MNHEY, CDR2 SMNVEV (reference sequence). V gave up 3 bases and J gave up 4 bases, with 12 bases separating them. CDR3 in amino acids: CASSLRGQVYGYTF. The CDR3 nucleotides are TGTGCCAGCAGTTTGCGAGGGCAAGTCTATGGCTACACCTTC.

The chain couples TRBV5-4 to TRBJ2-1, with 7 bases that match TRBD2. Trimming at V came to 0 bases and at J to 2 bases, leaving 8 bases not matched to a gene. CDR3 length: 17 amino acids. Germline V CDR1 and CDR2: SGHNT, YYREEE (reference sequence). CDR3 DNA: TGTGCCAGCAGCTTGGGGGGGGAGCGGGGACCCTACAATGAGCAGTTCTTC. Its translation is CASSLGGERGPYNEQFF.

This chain joins TRBV4-3 and TRBJ1-5; D perhaps matches TRBD1 (6 bases). V was pared by 0 bases and J by 1 base, with 22 bases between. Per germline, CDR1 LGHNA and CDR2 YSLEER. This CDR3 has 20 amino acids. Written as DNA, the CDR3 is TGCGCCAGCAGCCAAGATTGGGCCCCAGGGGAAGGAACAAGCAATCAGCCCCAGCATTTT. This gives the protein CASSQDWAPGEGTSNQPQHF.

This rearrangement joins TRBV6-4 to TRBJ2-1; TRBD2 matches 8 bases. The CDR3 spans 15 residues. V dropped 5 bases and J dropped 1; count of bases not matched to a gene: 4. The V gene's germline CDR1 is MRHNA and CDR2 SNTAGT. The CDR3 region is CASSRSSGSYNEQFF. In DNA form, the CDR3 reads TGTGCCAGCAGTCGCTCTAGCGGGTCCTACAATGAGCAGTTCTTC.

CDR3 in amino acids: CASSQRQGYNEQFF. CDR3 nucleotide sequence: TGTGCCAGCAGCCAGCGACAGGGGTACAATGAGCAGTTCTTC. This chain connects TRBV7-2 to TRBJ2-1; 8 bases match TRBD1. Per the germline V gene, CDR1 is SGHTA and CDR2 is FQGNSA. The J segment lost 4 bases and the V segment lost 5 bases, leaving 4 bases of the junction unmatched. The CDR3 consists of 14 residues.

V usage is TRBV10-3 and J usage is TRBJ2-5, with unresolved D. V lost 3 bases to trimming and J lost 5 bases, with 10 bases between them. The CDR3 covers 13 residues. The germline CDR1 and CDR2 sequences are ENHRY and SYGVKD. The CDR3 DNA reads as TGTGCCATCAGTGATTCAGGTCAGGAGACCCAGTACTTC. The encoded protein is CAISDSGQETQYF.

The V call is TRBV7-9, the J call TRBJ1-2, with 8 nucleotides matching TRBD1. Germline CDR1 and CDR2: SEHNR and FQNEAQ (reference sequence). The CDR3 covers 13 residues. The J segment lost 6 bases and the V segment lost 7 bases, leaving 7 bases of the junction unmatched. CDR3 in amino acids: CASTRTGGNGYTF. The CDR3 DNA is TGTGCCAGCACCAGAACAGGGGGGAATGGCTACACCTTC.

The J gene is TRBJ1-1, the V gene TRBV6-5; maybe TRBD1 (6 bases). CDR1 and CDR2 from the germline V gene are MNHEY and SVGAGI. CDR3 length: 15 residues. Between the trimmed V and J ends, which lost 5 bases and 6 bases, there was a span of 19 bases. The CDR3 is CASSQNREISSEAFF. In nucleotides, the CDR3 is TGTGCCAGCAGTCAAAACAGGGAAATCAGTTCTGAAGCTTTCTTT.

This clone was seen a few times. This chain links TRBV2 with TRBJ1-2; 8 nucleotides match TRBD1. The V gene's germline CDR1 is SNHLY and CDR2 FYNNEI. CDR3 length equals 14 residues. V lost 3 bases to trimming and J lost 4 bases; unmatched junction nucleotides: 4. The chain's CDR3 is CASSEQGATYGYTF. CDR3 nucleotide sequence: TGTGCCAGCAGTGAGCAGGGGGCTACCTATGGCTACACCTTC.

This chain uses TRBV27 with TRBJ2-7; 16 positions agree with TRBD2. The CDR3 totals 16 residues. CDR1 and CDR2 from the germline V gene are MNHEY and SMNVEV (reference sequence). V shed 4 bases and J 12 bases; nucleotides not matched to a gene: 12. CDR3 nucleotide sequence: TGTGCCAGCAGTTCCGCGGGGGGACTAGCGGGAGGGCCTGCGTACTTC. Its translation: CASSSAGGLAGGPAYF.